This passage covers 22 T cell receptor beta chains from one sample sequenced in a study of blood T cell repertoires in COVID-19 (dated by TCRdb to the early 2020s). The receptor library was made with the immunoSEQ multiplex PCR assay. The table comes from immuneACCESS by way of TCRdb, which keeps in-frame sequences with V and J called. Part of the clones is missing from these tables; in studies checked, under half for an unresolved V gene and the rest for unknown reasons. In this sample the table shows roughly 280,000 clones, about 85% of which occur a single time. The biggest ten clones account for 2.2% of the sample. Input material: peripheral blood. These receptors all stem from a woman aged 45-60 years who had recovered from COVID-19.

The CDR3 is CASSYSDWVTEAFF. The DNA of the CDR3 is TGTGCCAGCAGTTACTCGGACTGGGTCACTGAAGCTTTCTTT. This sequence joins TRBV6-5 and TRBJ1-1; D remains ambiguous. V lost 0 bases to trimming and J lost 4 bases, with 9 bases between them. The CDR3 covers 14 residues. Per germline, CDR1 MNHEY and CDR2 SVGAGI.

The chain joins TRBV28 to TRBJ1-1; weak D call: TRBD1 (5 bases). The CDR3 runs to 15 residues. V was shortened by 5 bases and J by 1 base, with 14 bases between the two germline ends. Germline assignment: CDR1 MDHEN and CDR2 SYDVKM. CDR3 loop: CASSRGGTGNTEAFF. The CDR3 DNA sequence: TGTGCCAGCAGTCGGGGGGGGACTGGGAACACTGAAGCTTTCTTT. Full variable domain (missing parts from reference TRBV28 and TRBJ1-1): DVKVTQSSRYLVKRTGEKVFLECVQDMDHENMFWYRQDPGLGLRLIYFSYDVKMKEKGDIPEGYSVSREKKERFSLILESASTNQTSMYLCASSRGGTGNTEAFFGQGTRLTVV.

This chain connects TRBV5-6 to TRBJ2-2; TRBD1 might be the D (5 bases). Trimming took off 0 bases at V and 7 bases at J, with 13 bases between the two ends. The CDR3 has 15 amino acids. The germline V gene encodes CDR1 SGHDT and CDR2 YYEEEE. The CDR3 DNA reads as TGTGCCAGCAGCTTGGTAGCCAGGGCTGGCGGGGAGCTGTTTTTT. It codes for CASSLVARAGGELFF.

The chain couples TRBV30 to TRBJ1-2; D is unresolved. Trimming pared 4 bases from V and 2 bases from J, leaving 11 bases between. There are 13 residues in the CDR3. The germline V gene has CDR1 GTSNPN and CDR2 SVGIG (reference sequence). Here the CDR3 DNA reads TGTGCCTGGAACAGCTTGAGAAACTATGGCTACACCTTC. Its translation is CAWNSLRNYGYTF.

The CDR3 here is CASSVGQVSGYTF. CDR3 DNA sequence: TGTGCCAGCAGCGTCGGACAGGTCTCAGGCTACACCTTC. The V gene is TRBV6-5, the J gene TRBJ1-2; 7 bases match TRBD1. Germline V lookup: CDR1 MNHEY, CDR2 SVGAGI. CDR3 size: 13 residues. Trimming cost V 6 bases and J 8 bases; bases outside gene matches: 9.

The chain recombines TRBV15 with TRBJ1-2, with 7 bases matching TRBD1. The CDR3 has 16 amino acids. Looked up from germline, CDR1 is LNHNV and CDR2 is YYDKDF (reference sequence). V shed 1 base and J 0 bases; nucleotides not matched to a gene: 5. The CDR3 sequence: CATSRGGTAPNYGYTF. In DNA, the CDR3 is TGTGCCACCAGCAGAGGGGGGACAGCTCCTAACTATGGCTACACCTTC.

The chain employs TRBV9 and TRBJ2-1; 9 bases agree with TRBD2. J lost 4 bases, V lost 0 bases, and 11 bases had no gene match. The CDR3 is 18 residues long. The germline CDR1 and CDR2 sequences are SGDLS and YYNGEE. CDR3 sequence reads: CASSVGVSGGRKYNEQFF. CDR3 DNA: TGTGCCAGCAGCGTAGGGGTTAGCGGGGGTAGGAAGTACAATGAGCAGTTCTTC.

CDR3 nucleotide sequence: TGCGCCAGCAGCCAACATTCGAGGGCGGGTTGGGCTTTCTTT. Translated, it gives CASSQHSRAGWAFF. This sequence joins TRBV4-1 and TRBJ1-1; D call uncertain. Germline CDR1 and CDR2: MGHRA and YSYEKL. The length of the CDR3 is 14 residues. Trimming took 2 bases from V and 11 from J, leaving 18 bases between them.

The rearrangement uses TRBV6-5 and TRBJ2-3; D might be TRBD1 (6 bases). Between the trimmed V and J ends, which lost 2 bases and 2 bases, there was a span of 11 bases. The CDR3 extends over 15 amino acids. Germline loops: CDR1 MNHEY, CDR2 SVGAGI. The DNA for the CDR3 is TGTGCCAGCAGTTACCTGGGACAACTCACAGATACGCAGTATTTT. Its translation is CASSYLGQLTDTQYF.

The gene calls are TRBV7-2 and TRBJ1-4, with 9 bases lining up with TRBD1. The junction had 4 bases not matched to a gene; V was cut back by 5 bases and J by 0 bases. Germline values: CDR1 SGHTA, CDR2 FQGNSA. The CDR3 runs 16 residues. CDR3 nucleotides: TGTGCCAGCAGCCGGGACAGGGTAGCAACTAATGAAAAACTGTTTTTT. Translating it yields CASSRDRVATNEKLFF.

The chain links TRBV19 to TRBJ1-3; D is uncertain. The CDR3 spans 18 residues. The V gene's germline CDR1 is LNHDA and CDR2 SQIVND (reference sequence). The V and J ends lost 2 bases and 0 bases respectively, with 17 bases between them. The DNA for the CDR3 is TGTGCCAGTAGTATATCAAAAGCGAGTCGTGACTCTGGAAACACCATATATTTT. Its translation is CASSISKASRDSGNTIYF.

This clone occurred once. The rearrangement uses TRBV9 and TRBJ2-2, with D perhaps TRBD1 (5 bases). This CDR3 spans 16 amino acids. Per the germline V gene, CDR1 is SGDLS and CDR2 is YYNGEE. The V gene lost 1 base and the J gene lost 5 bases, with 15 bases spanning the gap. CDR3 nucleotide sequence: TGTGCCAGCAGCGTATACCAGGACACTCGAACCGGGGAGCTGTTTTTT. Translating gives CASSVYQDTRTGELFF.

In nucleotides, the CDR3 is TGCGCCAGCAGCCAAGAGGCGGGTTGGAGCACTGAAGCTTTCTTT. Amino acid sequence: CASSQEAGWSTEAFF. The rearrangement links TRBV4-1 to TRBJ1-1; D uncertain. The V and J ends lost 0 bases and 4 bases respectively, with 12 bases between them. CDR3 size: 15 residues. The germline CDR1 and CDR2 sequences are MGHRA and YSYEKL.

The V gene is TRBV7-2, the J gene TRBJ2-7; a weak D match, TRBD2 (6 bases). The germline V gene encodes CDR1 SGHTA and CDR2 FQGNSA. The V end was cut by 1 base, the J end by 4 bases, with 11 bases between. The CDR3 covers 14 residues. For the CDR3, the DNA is TGTGCCAGCAGCTTAGAGAAGGGAGGATACGAGCAGTACTTC. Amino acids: CASSLEKGGYEQYF.

CDR3 residues: CASSLSRIANSYEQYF. The CDR3 DNA reads as TGTGCCAGCAGCTTATCCCGGATAGCGAACTCCTACGAGCAGTACTTC. The rearrangement links TRBV7-2 to TRBJ2-7, with D possibly matching TRBD2 (5 bases). Trimming stripped 2 bases from V and 0 bases from J, with 14 bases between. The CDR3 runs 16 residues. Germline CDR1 reads SGHTA; CDR2 reads FQGNSA.

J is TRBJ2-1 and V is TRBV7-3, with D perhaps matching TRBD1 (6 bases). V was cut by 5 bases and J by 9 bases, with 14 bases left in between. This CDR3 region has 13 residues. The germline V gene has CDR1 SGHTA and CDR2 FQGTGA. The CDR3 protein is CASSTNRVGEQFF. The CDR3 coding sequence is TGTGCCAGCAGCACAAACAGGGTCGGTGAGCAGTTCTTC.

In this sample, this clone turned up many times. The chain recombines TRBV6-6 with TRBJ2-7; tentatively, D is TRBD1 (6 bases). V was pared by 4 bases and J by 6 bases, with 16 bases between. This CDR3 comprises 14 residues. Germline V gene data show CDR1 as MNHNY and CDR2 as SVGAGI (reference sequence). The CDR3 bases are TGTGCCAGCAGTTCAACCGGGACAATGAGCGAGCAGTACTTC. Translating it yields CASSSTGTMSEQYF.

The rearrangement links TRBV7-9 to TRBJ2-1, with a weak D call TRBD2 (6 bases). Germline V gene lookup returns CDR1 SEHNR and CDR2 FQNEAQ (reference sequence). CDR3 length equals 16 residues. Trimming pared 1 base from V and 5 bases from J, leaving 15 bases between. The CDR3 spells CASSLDRGGMDNEQFF. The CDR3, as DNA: TGTGCCAGCAGCTTAGATCGGGGCGGGATGGACAATGAGCAGTTCTTC. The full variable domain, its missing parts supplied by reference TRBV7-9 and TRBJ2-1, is DTGVSQNPRHKITKRGQNVTFRCDPISEHNRLYWYRQTLGQGPEFLTYFQNEAQLEKSRLLSDRFSAERPKGSFSTLEIQRTEQGDSAMYLCASSLDRGGMDNEQFFGPGTRLTVL.

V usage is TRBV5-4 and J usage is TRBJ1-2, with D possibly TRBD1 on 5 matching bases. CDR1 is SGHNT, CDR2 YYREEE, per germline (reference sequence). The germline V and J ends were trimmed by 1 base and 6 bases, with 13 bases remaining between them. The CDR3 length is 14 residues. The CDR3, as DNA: TGTGCCAGCAGCTTGCGCAGGGAATTCCATGGCTACACCTTC. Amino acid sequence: CASSLRREFHGYTF.

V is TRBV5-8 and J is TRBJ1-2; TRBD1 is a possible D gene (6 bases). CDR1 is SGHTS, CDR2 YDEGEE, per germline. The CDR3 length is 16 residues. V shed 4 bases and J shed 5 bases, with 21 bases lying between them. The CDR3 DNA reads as TGTGCCAGCAGCAAGCGAAGGGGGGGGGACGAATATGGCTACACCTTC. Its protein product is CASSKRRGGDEYGYTF.

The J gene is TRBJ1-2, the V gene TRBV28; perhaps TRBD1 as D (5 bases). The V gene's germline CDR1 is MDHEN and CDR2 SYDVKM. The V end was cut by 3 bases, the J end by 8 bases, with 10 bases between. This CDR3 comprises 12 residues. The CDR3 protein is CASSLGLRGYTF. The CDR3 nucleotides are TGTGCCAGCAGTTTGGGACTTCGGGGCTACACCTTC.

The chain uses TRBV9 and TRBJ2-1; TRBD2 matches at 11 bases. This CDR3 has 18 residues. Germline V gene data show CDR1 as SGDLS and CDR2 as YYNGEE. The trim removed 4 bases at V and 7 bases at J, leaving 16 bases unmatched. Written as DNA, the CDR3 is TGTGCCAGCAGCTATTCCACAGGGGGACTAGCGGCTGGGAATGAGCAGTTCTTC. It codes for CASSYSTGGLAAGNEQFF.